This TCR beta chain was sequenced during a study of CD8 T cells in ankylosing spondylitis. General study results and limits: The study looked at matched synovial fluid samples from ankylosing spondylitis patients. Disease-linked clones were reported to be significantly enriched there. Earlier reports found some motif variants in synovial fluid and blood in reactive arthritis. A CD8+ phenotype characterized the disease-linked clones, which were relatively rare in peripheral blood. Seemingly distinctive of ankylosing spondylitis blood was a TCR beta motif formed by eight highly homologous variants.

The table lists this clonotype with many counts. Its specificity is not known. The CDR3 spans 12 residues. The germline V gene has CDR1 MDHEN and CDR2 SYDVKM. J was trimmed by 3 bases and V by 7 bases; bases with no gene match: 3. For TCR beta, libraries came from quantitative 5'-RACE with molecular barcodes. TCRdb analysed the 5' RACE reads with MiXCR anew, one entry per CDR3 protein. This table has about 460,000 distinct CDR3 sequences, about 5.2% appearing once. This sequence joins TRBV28 and TRBJ2-7, with 7 nucleotides matching TRBD1. Sequences were obtained from blood, either unsorted or a sorted T cell fraction (not recorded which). This clonotype was sampled from a male donor with ankylosing spondylitis. The CDR3 sequence is CASMDRNYEQYF. The CDR3, as DNA: TGTGCCAGCATGGACAGGAACTACGAGCAGTACTTC.